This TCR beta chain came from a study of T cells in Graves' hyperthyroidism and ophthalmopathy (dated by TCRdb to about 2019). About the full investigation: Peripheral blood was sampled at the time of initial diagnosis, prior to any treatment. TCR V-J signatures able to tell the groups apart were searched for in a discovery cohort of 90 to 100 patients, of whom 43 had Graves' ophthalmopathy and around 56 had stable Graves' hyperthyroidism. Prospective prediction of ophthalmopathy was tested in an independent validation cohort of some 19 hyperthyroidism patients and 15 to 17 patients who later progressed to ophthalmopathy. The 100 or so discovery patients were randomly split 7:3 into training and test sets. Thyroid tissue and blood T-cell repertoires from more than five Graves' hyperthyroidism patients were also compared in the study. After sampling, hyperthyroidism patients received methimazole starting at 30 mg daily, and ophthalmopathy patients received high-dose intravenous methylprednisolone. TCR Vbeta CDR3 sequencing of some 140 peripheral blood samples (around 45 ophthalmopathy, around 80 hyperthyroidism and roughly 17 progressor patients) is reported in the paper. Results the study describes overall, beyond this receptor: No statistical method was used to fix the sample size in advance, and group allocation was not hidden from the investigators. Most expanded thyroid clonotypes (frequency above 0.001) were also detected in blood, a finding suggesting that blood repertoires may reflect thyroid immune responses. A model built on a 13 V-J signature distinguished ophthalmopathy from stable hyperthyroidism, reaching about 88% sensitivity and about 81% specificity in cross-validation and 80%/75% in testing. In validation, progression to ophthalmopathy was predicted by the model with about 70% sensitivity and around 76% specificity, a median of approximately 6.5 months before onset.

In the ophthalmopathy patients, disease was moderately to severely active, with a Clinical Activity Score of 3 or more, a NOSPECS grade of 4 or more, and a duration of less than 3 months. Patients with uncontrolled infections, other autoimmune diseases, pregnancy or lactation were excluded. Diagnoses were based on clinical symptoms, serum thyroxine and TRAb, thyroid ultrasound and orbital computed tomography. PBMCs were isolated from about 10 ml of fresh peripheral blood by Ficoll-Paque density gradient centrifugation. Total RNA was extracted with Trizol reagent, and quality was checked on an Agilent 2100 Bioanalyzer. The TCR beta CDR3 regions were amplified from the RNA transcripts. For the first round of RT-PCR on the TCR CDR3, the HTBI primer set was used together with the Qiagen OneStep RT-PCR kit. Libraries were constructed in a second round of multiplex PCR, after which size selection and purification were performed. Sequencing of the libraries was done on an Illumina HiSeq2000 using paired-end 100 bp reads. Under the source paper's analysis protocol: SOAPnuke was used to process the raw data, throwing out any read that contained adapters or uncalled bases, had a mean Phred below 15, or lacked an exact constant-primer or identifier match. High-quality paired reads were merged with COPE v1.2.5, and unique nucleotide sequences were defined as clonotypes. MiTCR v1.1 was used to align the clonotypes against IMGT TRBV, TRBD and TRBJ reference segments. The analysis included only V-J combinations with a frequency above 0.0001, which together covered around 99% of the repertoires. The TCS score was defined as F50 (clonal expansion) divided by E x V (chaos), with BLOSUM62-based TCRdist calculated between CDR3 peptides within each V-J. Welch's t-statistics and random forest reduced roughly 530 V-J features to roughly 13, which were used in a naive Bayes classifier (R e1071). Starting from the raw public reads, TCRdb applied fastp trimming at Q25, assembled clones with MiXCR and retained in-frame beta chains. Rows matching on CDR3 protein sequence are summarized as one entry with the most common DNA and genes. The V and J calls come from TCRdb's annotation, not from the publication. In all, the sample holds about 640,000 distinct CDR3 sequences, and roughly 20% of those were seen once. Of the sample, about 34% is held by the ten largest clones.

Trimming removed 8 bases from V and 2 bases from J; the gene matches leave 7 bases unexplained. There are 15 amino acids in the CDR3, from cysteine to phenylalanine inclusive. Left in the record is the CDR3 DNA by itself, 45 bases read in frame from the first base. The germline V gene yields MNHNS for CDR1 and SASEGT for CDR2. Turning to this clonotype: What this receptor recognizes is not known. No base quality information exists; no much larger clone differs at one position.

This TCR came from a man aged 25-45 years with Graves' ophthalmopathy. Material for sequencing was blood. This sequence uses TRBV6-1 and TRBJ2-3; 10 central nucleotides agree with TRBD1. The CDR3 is CASLTGQGNTDTQYF. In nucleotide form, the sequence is TGTGCCAGCCTCACGGGACAGGGGAACACAGATACGCAGTATTTT.